This T cell receptor (beta chain) comes out of a study of T cell clusters in autoimmune cytopenias. Overall study findings and caveats: Healthy donors had 2.5 to 3.5-fold more exclusive TRB clusters than active autoimmune hepatitis patients. No experiment has yet validated the function of the T cell clusters defined in silico.

TRB amplification used approximately 270 ng of peripheral blood genomic DNA. Multiplex touch-down PCR amplified TRB using TRB-A and TRB-B pools in one tube. No DNA is given; TCRdb re-called the multiplex PCR reads and lists each CDR3 protein once. This sample's table has 2,800 or so distinct CDR3 sequences. Details on this clonotype: Its antigen is undetermined.

Germline loops: CDR1 LGHNA, CDR2 YSLEER. The CDR3 consists of 13 residues. The chain carries TRBV4-3 and TRBJ1-5. The sample taken for sequencing was peripheral blood. The TCR was taken from a human donor with an autoimmune cytopenia or autoimmune hepatitis (not recorded which). CDR3 sequence: CASSLGNRQPQHF.